The rows below give T cell receptor beta chains drawn from one sample of a study of cytomegalovirus exposure and HLA in healthy donors. The method was immunoSEQ multiplex PCR; TCRdb's version includes in-frame clones alone and lacks a portion of them. The data show over 150,000 clones, approximately 80% seen once. The sequenced sample was PBMCs. These receptors all stem from a woman in her twenties or thirties in good health and CMV-seronegative. The CDR3 runs from the conserved cysteine through the conserved F or W. D genes are given only for firm matches. Only part of the rows carry a size: once, few, many, or a class if the clone is expanded.

CASSVAREDTIYF,TGTGCCAGCAGTGTGGCCCGGGAGGACACCATATATTTT,-,TRBV6-6,few,TRBJ1-3,13
CSVEWLRGRNSQYF,TGCAGCGTTGAATGGTTGCGGGGAAGAAACAGTCAGTACTTC,-,TRBV29-1,once,TRBJ2-4,14
CASSQELSGSGTDTQYF,TGCGCCAGCAGCCAAGAGCTCTCGGGGTCCGGCACAGATACGCAGTATTTT,-,TRBV4-3,-,TRBJ2-3,17
CATSRGTAYNEQFF,TGTGCCACCAGCAGAGGGACAGCTTACAATGAGCAGTTCTTC,-,TRBV15,-,TRBJ2-1,14
CASSIAGGNTEAFF,TGTGCCAGTAGTATAGCAGGGGGGAACACTGAAGCTTTCTTT,TRBD1,TRBV19,-,TRBJ1-1,14
CASSPGTDPFYGYTF,TGTGCCAGCTCACCAGGGACAGATCCTTTCTATGGCTACACCTTC,TRBD1,TRBV18,-,TRBJ1-2,15
CASSFQADTQYF,TGTGCCAGCAGCTTCCAGGCAGATACGCAGTATTTT,-,TRBV7-6,few,TRBJ2-3,12
CSAELNNEQFF,TGCAGCGCCGAACTTAACAATGAGCAGTTCTTC,-,TRBV29-1,few,TRBJ2-1,11
CASSRLAGGYQETQYF,TGCGCCAGCAGCCGTCTAGCGGGGGGGTACCAAGAGACCCAGTACTTC,TRBD2,TRBV4-1,-,TRBJ2-5,16
CASSLEAGPQQPQHF,TGTGCCAGCAGCTTAGAAGCAGGGCCGCAGCAGCCCCAGCATTTT,-,TRBV7-8,-,TRBJ1-5,15
CATSRTDRVDEQFF,TGTGCCACCAGCAGGACGGACAGGGTGGATGAGCAGTTCTTC,TRBD1,TRBV15,-,TRBJ2-1,14
CASKTPAGEANYGYTF,TGTGCCAGCAAAACGCCCGCCGGGGAAGCTAACTATGGCTACACCTTC,-,TRBV2,once,TRBJ1-2,16
CASRPRGTGDNQPQHF,TGTGCCAGTAGGCCGCGAGGGACAGGGGACAATCAGCCCCAGCATTTT,TRBD1,TRBV19,-,TRBJ1-5,16
CASSQVDRANEQFF,TGTGCCAGCAGCCAAGTGGACAGGGCCAATGAGCAGTTCTTC,TRBD1,TRBV4-2,once,TRBJ2-1,14
CASSETGSSYNEQFF,TGTGCCAGCAGTGAAACAGGGAGCTCCTACAATGAGCAGTTCTTC,-,TRBV25-1,-,TRBJ2-1,15
CASSSGEGGQPQHF,TGTGCCAGCAGTTCAGGGGAGGGGGGTCAGCCCCAGCATTTT,-,TRBV28,-,TRBJ1-5,14
CASCDSRQPQHF,TGCGCCAGCTGCGACAGTCGTCAGCCCCAGCATTTT,-,TRBV10-2,-,TRBJ1-5,12
CASSRQGQGEGSPLHF,TGTGCCAGCAGCAGACAGGGACAGGGTGAAGGTTCACCCCTCCACTTT,TRBD1,TRBV5-4,few,TRBJ1-6,16
CASSHSGLLIHEQYF,TGTGCCAGCAGCCACTCGGGACTCCTTATCCACGAGCAGTACTTC,-,TRBV5-6,-,TRBJ2-7,15
CAWRVGSSGANGLTF,TGTGCCTGGAGGGTAGGATCCTCTGGGGCCAACGGCCTGACTTTC,-,TRBV30,-,TRBJ2-6,15
CASNLRESVREQYF,TGTGCCAGCAACCTGAGGGAAAGCGTGCGCGAGCAGTACTTC,-,TRBV25-1,-,TRBJ2-7,14
CSVGARGNSNYGYTF,TGCAGCGTTGGGGCCAGGGGAAATTCTAACTATGGCTACACCTTC,-,TRBV29-1,-,TRBJ1-2,15
CASKYNRGRGNTEAFF,TGTGCCAGCAAGTACAACAGGGGGCGAGGGAACACTGAAGCTTTCTTT,TRBD1,TRBV28,-,TRBJ1-1,16
CSAPLDTQYF,TGCAGTGCTCCTCTGGATACGCAGTATTTT,-,TRBV20-1,-,TRBJ2-3,10
CASSQDFTSGAYEQYF,TGCGCCAGCAGCCAAGATTTCACTAGCGGGGCGTACGAGCAGTACTTC,TRBD2,TRBV4-1,-,TRBJ2-7,16
CASSQGGRRRFNEQFF,TGCGCCAGCAGCCAAGGGGGTCGCCGGAGGTTCAATGAGCAGTTCTTC,-,TRBV4-3,-,TRBJ2-1,16
CAWSSSSYNEQFF,TGTGCCTGGAGTTCCAGCTCCTACAATGAGCAGTTCTTC,-,TRBV30,-,TRBJ2-1,13
CASSLTDGNTIYF,TGTGCCAGCAGTTTGACAGATGGAAACACCATATATTTT,-,TRBV28,-,TRBJ1-3,13
CASSKGEEIGTSGSYEQYF,TGTGCCAGCAGCAAAGGGGAGGAAATCGGGACTAGCGGGAGTTACGAGCAGTACTTC,-,TRBV21-1,-,TRBJ2-7,19
CASSIGAGGQETQYF,TGTGCCAGTAGTATAGGAGCGGGGGGGCAAGAGACCCAGTACTTC,TRBD2,TRBV19,once,TRBJ2-5,15
CSSSLRVGTEAFF,TGTTCCAGCAGCTTACGCGTCGGGACTGAAGCTTTCTTT,-,TRBV7-9,-,TRBJ1-1,13
CASSLRGAGTADQETQYF,TGTGCCAGCAGTTTACGAGGGGCCGGGACAGCAGACCAAGAGACCCAGTACTTC,TRBD1,TRBV27,-,TRBJ2-5,18
CASSQVSQRRLSYNEQFF,TGTGCCAGCAGCCAAGTTTCCCAGCGGAGACTCTCCTACAATGAGCAGTTCTTC,-,TRBV4-2,-,TRBJ2-1,18
CASSRDRQGLDEQFF,TGTGCCAGCAGCCGAGACCGACAGGGACTAGATGAGCAGTTCTTC,-,TRBV7-3,-,TRBJ2-1,15
CASSEVLAGVGTQYF,TGTGCCAGCAGTGAAGTGCTAGCGGGAGTAGGGACCCAGTACTTC,TRBD2,TRBV6-1,-,TRBJ2-5,15
CASSADGTEFSYEQYF,TGTGCCAGCAGTGCCGACGGGACAGAGTTCTCCTACGAGCAGTACTTC,TRBD1,TRBV6-1,few,TRBJ2-7,16
CASSLSPEIEAFF,TGTGCCAGCAGCTTATCGCCGGAGATAGAAGCTTTCTTT,-,TRBV7-8,-,TRBJ1-1,13
CASSRGGPWEMNTEAFF,TGTGCCAGCTCACGAGGGGGCCCCTGGGAGATGAACACTGAAGCTTTCTTT,TRBD1,TRBV18,-,TRBJ1-1,17
CASSRQSDDTDTQYF,TGTGCCAGTAGCCGACAGTCGGACGACACAGATACGCAGTATTTT,-,TRBV19,-,TRBJ2-3,15
CASSQAPGAYEQYF,TGCGCCAGCAGCCAAGCCCCCGGGGCCTACGAGCAGTACTTC,-,TRBV4-3,-,TRBJ2-7,14
CASSLTSETYEQYF,TGTGCCAGCAGCTTGACTAGCGAGACCTACGAGCAGTACTTC,TRBD2,TRBV7-2,-,TRBJ2-7,14
CSVEDRGGRETQYF,TGCAGCGTTGAAGATCGGGGGGGGCGGGAGACCCAGTACTTC,TRBD2,TRBV29-1,-,TRBJ2-5,14
CASSQGSGYNEQFF,TGCGCCAGCAGCCAAGGTTCGGGCTACAATGAGCAGTTCTTC,-,TRBV4-3,-,TRBJ2-1,14
CASSEAAASGRGYEQYF,TGTGCCAGCAGTGAAGCGGCAGCTAGCGGGAGGGGTTACGAGCAGTACTTC,TRBD2,TRBV2,-,TRBJ2-7,17
CASSYSLREETQYF,TGTGCCAGCAGTTACTCGTTACGAGAAGAGACCCAGTACTTC,-,TRBV6-5,-,TRBJ2-5,14
CASSSQGQSYTF,TGTGCCAGCAGTTCCCAGGGGCAGAGCTACACCTTC,-,TRBV2,-,TRBJ1-2,12
CASSYNSAGPQETQYF,TGTGCCAGCAGTTACAATTCGGCAGGCCCCCAAGAGACCCAGTACTTC,-,TRBV6-6,few,TRBJ2-5,16
CASSLFGTGGTQNEKLFF,TGTGCCAGCAGTTTATTCGGGACAGGGGGCACCCAGAATGAAAAACTGTTTTTT,TRBD1,TRBV28,-,TRBJ1-4,18
CASIATGSGANGLTF,TGTGCCAGCATCGCTACAGGGTCTGGGGCCAACGGCCTGACTTTC,-,TRBV7-2,-,TRBJ2-6,15
CASSLGTGYNQPQHF,TGTGCCAGCAGTTTAGGGACAGGCTACAATCAGCCCCAGCATTTT,TRBD1,TRBV28,-,TRBJ1-5,15
CASSPRGQNPNYGYTF,TGTGCCAGCAGTCCCCGCGGACAGAACCCTAACTATGGCTACACCTTC,-,TRBV27,-,TRBJ1-2,16
CASSLTTGEGTDTQYF,TGTGCCAGCAGCTTAACGACAGGGGAAGGCACAGATACGCAGTATTTT,TRBD1,TRBV7-6,once,TRBJ2-3,16
CASSEVGTGQANYGYTF,TGTGCCAGCAGTGAAGTGGGGACAGGTCAAGCTAACTATGGCTACACCTTC,TRBD1,TRBV2,once,TRBJ1-2,17
CASSDSPGESGELFF,TGTGCCAGCAGTGACTCTCCGGGGGAGAGCGGGGAGCTGTTTTTT,-,TRBV6-4,medium-sized,TRBJ2-2,15
CASSLAGQGAYEQYF,TGTGCCAGCAGCTTAGCGGGACAGGGGGCCTACGAGCAGTACTTC,TRBD1,TRBV7-6,-,TRBJ2-7,15
CAWSEGASGELFF,TGTGCCTGGAGTGAAGGGGCGAGCGGGGAGCTGTTTTTT,-,TRBV30,-,TRBJ2-2,13
CASSPRLYNEQFF,TGTGCCAGCAGCCCCCGACTCTACAATGAGCAGTTCTTC,-,TRBV6-5,-,TRBJ2-1,13
CASSFNGGRDTDTQYF,TGTGCCAGCAGCTTCAATGGAGGGCGTGACACAGATACGCAGTATTTT,-,TRBV7-3,few,TRBJ2-3,16
CASSQDRVSTSGELFF,TGCGCCAGCAGCCAAGATCGGGTCTCGACCTCTGGGGAGCTGTTTTTT,-,TRBV4-3,-,TRBJ2-2,16